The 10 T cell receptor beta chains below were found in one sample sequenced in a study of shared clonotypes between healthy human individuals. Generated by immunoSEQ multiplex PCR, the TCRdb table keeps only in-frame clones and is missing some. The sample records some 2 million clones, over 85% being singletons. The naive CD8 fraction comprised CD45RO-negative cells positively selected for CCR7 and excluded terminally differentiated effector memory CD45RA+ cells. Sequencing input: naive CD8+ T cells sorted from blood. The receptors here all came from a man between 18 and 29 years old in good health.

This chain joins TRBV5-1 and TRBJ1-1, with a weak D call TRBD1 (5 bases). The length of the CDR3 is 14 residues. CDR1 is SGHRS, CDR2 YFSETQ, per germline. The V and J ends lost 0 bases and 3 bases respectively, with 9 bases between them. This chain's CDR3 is CASSLGGTYTEAFF. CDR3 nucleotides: TGCGCCAGCAGCTTGGGGGGGACCTACACTGAAGCTTTCTTT.

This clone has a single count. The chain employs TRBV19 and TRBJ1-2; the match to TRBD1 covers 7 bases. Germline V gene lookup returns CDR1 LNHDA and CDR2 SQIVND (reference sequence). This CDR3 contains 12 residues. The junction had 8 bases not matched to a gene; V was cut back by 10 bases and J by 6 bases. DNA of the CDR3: TGTGCCACTACGACAGGGTGGAATGGCTACACCTTC. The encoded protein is CATTTGWNGYTF.

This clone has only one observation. The DNA of the CDR3 is TGTGCCAGCACCCAACTCCTTAGCGAGCAGTTCTTC. The encoded protein is CASTQLLSEQFF. J is TRBJ2-1 and V is TRBV5-6; D gene unclear. V was pared by 6 bases and J by 10 bases, with 14 bases between. CDR3 length: 12 amino acids. Germline V CDR1 and CDR2: SGHDT, YYEEEE.

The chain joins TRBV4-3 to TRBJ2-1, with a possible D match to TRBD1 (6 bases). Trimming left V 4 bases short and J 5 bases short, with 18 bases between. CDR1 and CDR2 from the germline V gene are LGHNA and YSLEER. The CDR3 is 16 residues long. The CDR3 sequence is CASSLSRTAENNEQFF. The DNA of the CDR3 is TGCGCCAGCAGCCTAAGTCGGACAGCGGAAAACAATGAGCAGTTCTTC.

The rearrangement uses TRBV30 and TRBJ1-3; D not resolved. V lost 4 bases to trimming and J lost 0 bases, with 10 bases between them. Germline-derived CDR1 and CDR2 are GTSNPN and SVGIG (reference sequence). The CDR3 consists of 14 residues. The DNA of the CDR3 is TGTGCCTGGAATTTGGGAATCTCTGGAAACACCATATATTTT. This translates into CAWNLGISGNTIYF.

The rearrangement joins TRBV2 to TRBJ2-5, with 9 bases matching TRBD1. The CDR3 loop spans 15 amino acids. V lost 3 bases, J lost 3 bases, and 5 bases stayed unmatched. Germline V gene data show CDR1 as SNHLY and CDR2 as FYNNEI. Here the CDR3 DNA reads TGTGCCAGCAGTGACCAGACAGGGGGGGAAGAGACCCAGTACTTC. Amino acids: CASSDQTGGEETQYF.

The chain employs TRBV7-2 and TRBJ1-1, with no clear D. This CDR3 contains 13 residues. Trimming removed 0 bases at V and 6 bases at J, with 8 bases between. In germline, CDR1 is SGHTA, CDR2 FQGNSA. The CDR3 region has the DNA TGTGCCAGCAGCTTAGCGCTTCTCGCTGAAGCTTTCTTT. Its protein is CASSLALLAEAFF.

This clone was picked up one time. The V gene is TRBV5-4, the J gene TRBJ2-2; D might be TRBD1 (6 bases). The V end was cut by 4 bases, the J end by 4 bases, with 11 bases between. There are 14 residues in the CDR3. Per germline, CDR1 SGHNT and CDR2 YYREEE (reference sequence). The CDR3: CASSVETGTGELFF. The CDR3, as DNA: TGTGCCAGCAGCGTAGAGACAGGCACCGGGGAGCTGTTTTTT.

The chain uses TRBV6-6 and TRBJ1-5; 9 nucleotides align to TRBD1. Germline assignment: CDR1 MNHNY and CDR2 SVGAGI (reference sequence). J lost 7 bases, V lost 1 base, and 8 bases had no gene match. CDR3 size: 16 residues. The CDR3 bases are TGTGCCAGCAGTTACTTACAGGGGGCCGAAGGACAGCCCCAGCATTTT. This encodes CASSYLQGAEGQPQHF.

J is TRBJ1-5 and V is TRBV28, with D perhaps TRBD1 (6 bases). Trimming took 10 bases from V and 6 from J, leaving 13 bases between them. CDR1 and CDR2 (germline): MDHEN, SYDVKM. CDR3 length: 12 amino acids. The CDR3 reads CAIKVGAQPQHF. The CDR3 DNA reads TGTGCCATTAAGGTGGGGGCTCAGCCCCAGCATTTT.